These T cell receptor beta chains were read from a single sample in a study of shared clonotypes between healthy human individuals. Generated by immunoSEQ multiplex PCR, the TCRdb table keeps only in-frame clones and is missing some. The table has 800,000 to 950,000 clones, roughly 96% seen once; the top ten hold under 0.3%. The source material was naive CD8+ T cells sorted from blood. These receptors were collected from a man aged 30-40 years in good health. CDR3s include the opening cysteine and the closing phenylalanine or tryptophan. A D gene is named only where the DNA matches it firmly. Where a row states a size, it is once, few, many or the class of an expanded clone; other rows omit it.

clone_size | d_call | j_call | v_call | cdr3_aa | cdr3_nt
- | TRBD1 | TRBJ1-2 | TRBV30 | CAWSAAASGQGYTF | TGTGCCTGGAGTGCCGCTGCCTCAGGACAGGGGTACACCTTC
- | TRBD1 | TRBJ2-5 | TRBV7-9 | CASSFGDRGNQETQYF | TGTGCCAGCAGCTTCGGGGACAGGGGGAACCAAGAGACCCAGTACTTC
- | - | TRBJ2-3 | TRBV30 | CAWTRDTTTDTQYF | TGTGCCTGGACGAGGGACACGACCACAGATACGCAGTATTTT
once | TRBD1 | TRBJ2-7 | TRBV15 | CATSLGQGLDEQYF | TGTGCCACCAGCTTAGGACAGGGACTTGACGAGCAGTACTTC
- | - | TRBJ1-1 | TRBV4-1 | CASSQELETGGGHTEAFF | TGCGCCAGCAGCCAAGAGTTGGAGACGGGGGGCGGCCACACTGAAGCTTTCTTT
- | TRBD1 | TRBJ2-7 | TRBV4-1 | CASSLAGTGYEQYF | TGCGCCAGCAGCCTCGCCGGGACAGGATACGAGCAGTACTTC
- | - | TRBJ2-7 | TRBV27 | CASSLAAGLLGYEQYF | TGTGCCAGCAGTTTGGCCGCCGGACTACTTGGTTACGAGCAGTACTTC
- | TRBD1 | TRBJ2-2 | TRBV9 | CASRGHHPGTGDTGELFF | TGTGCCAGCAGAGGCCACCATCCCGGGACAGGGGATACCGGGGAGCTGTTTTTT
- | TRBD1 | TRBJ2-1 | TRBV11-2 | CASSLFSGGRDEQFF | TGTGCCAGCAGCTTATTTTCAGGGGGCAGGGATGAGCAGTTCTTC
- | - | TRBJ1-2 | TRBV9 | CASSVGANGYTF | TGTGCCAGCAGCGTAGGGGCAAATGGCTACACCTTC
- | - | TRBJ2-7 | TRBV27 | CASSLVPALNYEQYF | TGTGCCAGCAGTTTGGTTCCAGCCTTGAACTACGAGCAGTACTTC
- | - | TRBJ2-2 | TRBV29-1 | CSVEEGDTGELFF | TGCAGCGTTGAAGAAGGGGACACCGGGGAGCTGTTTTTT
- | - | TRBJ1-2 | TRBV28 | CASSLQGGYYGYTF | TGTGCCAGCAGTTTACAAGGGGGGTACTATGGCTACACCTTC
- | TRBD1 | TRBJ2-1 | TRBV6-1 | CASSELWAGGGFNEQFF | TGTGCCAGCAGTGAACTGTGGGCAGGGGGCGGATTCAATGAGCAGTTCTTC
- | - | TRBJ2-7 | TRBV9 | CASSRGDEQYF | TGTGCCAGCAGCAGAGGTGACGAGCAGTACTTC
- | - | TRBJ1-5 | TRBV4-1 | CASSQERGWQPQHF | TGCGCCAGCAGCCAAGAGAGGGGTTGGCAGCCCCAGCATTTT
- | - | TRBJ2-7 | TRBV7-2 | CASSLGTLLYEQYF | TGTGCCAGCAGCTTAGGGACCCTTCTCTACGAGCAGTACTTC
- | TRBD1 | TRBJ1-1 | TRBV29-1 | CSVVTGGQNTEAFF | TGCAGCGTTGTAACAGGGGGCCAGAACACTGAAGCTTTCTTT
- | - | TRBJ1-1 | TRBV4-3 | CASSRDRDTEAFF | TGCGCCAGCAGTCGCGACAGAGACACTGAAGCTTTCTTT
- | TRBD2 | TRBJ2-5 | TRBV27 | CASSLGVGASGRETQYF | TGTGCCAGCAGTTTAGGTGTCGGTGCTAGCGGGAGGGAGACCCAGTACTTC
- | TRBD2 | TRBJ2-1 | TRBV11-3 | CASSPPALSGRASEQFF | TGTGCCAGCAGCCCCCCGGCTCTAAGCGGGAGGGCCAGTGAGCAGTTCTTC
- | - | TRBJ1-1 | TRBV14 | CASSHTGWEAFF | TGTGCCAGCAGCCACACAGGGTGGGAAGCTTTCTTT
- | - | TRBJ1-5 | TRBV27 | CASKGGLDQPQHF | TGTGCCAGTAAAGGAGGCCTGGATCAGCCCCAGCATTTT
- | TRBD1 | TRBJ1-1 | TRBV11-1 | CASSQFHRGVAEAFF | TGTGCCAGCAGCCAATTTCACAGGGGTGTCGCTGAAGCTTTCTTT
- | - | TRBJ2-3 | TRBV7-9 | CASSLWVTGDTDTQYF | TGTGCCAGCAGCTTATGGGTGACAGGAGACACAGATACGCAGTATTTT
- | - | TRBJ1-5 | TRBV28 | CASSVGWGNQPQHF | TGTGCCAGCTCGGTGGGGTGGGGCAATCAGCCCCAGCATTTT
- | - | TRBJ2-1 | TRBV30 | CAWSVLASHNEQFF | TGTGCCTGGAGTGTACTTGCTAGCCACAATGAGCAGTTCTTC
- | - | TRBJ1-1 | TRBV6-5 | CASSSVNTEAFF | TGTGCCAGCAGTTCTGTGAACACTGAAGCTTTCTTT
- | - | TRBJ2-1 | TRBV15 | CATSRDRLGSLNEQFF | TGTGCCACCAGCAGAGATAGGTTGGGCTCTCTCAATGAGCAGTTCTTC
- | - | TRBJ2-7 | TRBV5-6 | CASRDQTSSYEQYF | TGTGCCAGCCGGGACCAGACAAGCTCCTACGAGCAGTACTTC
- | TRBD2 | TRBJ2-7 | TRBV29-1 | CSVAGLAEYEQYF | TGCAGCGTTGCCGGACTAGCGGAGTACGAGCAGTACTTC
- | - | TRBJ2-1 | TRBV6-5 | CATRGGNNEQFF | TGTGCCACCAGGGGGGGTAACAATGAGCAGTTCTTC
- | - | TRBJ2-1 | TRBV5-5 | CASSSEYNEQFF | TGTGCCAGCAGCAGCGAATACAATGAGCAGTTCTTC
- | TRBD2 | TRBJ2-1 | TRBV6-6 | CASVWGGGPGNEQFF | TGTGCCAGCGTTTGGGGGGGAGGGCCGGGTAATGAGCAGTTCTTC
- | - | TRBJ2-1 | TRBV27 | CASSLGGGDEQFF | TGTGCCAGCAGTTTAGGTGGTGGCGATGAGCAGTTCTTC
- | TRBD1 | TRBJ1-2 | TRBV11-2 | CASMGDRGRIYGYTF | TGTGCCAGCATGGGAGACAGGGGGCGCATCTATGGCTACACCTTC
- | TRBD2 | TRBJ2-3 | TRBV6-1 | CASSDHPPAGGPGDTQYF | TGTGCCAGCAGTGACCACCCGCCAGCGGGAGGGCCGGGAGATACGCAGTATTTT
few | TRBD1 | TRBJ2-3 | TRBV28 | CASTLDRGRKDTQYF | TGTGCCAGCACTCTCGACAGGGGGCGCAAAGATACGCAGTATTTT
- | TRBD2 | TRBJ2-3 | TRBV7-2 | CASSLAPLLAERGTDTQYF | TGTGCCAGCAGCTTAGCCCCCTTACTAGCGGAGAGGGGCACAGATACGCAGTATTTT
- | TRBD1 | TRBJ1-5 | TRBV15 | CATSRDTGVNQPQHF | TGTGCCACCAGCAGAGATACAGGGGTCAATCAGCCCCAGCATTTT
- | - | TRBJ2-1 | TRBV7-9 | CASSLMSSSWSSYNEQFF | TGTGCCAGCAGCTTAATGAGTTCTAGCTGGAGCTCCTACAATGAGCAGTTCTTC